Following are 12 T cell receptor beta chains from one sample sequenced in a study of response to subunit inactivated influenza vaccine. Each CDR3 protein is one row after TCRdb ran MiXCR on the RT-PCR reads. Of about 650,000 distinct CDR3 sequences in the sample, approximately 14% were seen once. The sequences come from PBMCs from blood, collected 11 to 12 days after vaccination. The receptors come from a man aged 45 to 65 who received an inactivated influenza vaccine.

This clonotype was seen only a few times. V is TRBV23-1 and J is TRBJ2-1; 11 bases match TRBD2. TRBV23-1 is noted as an ORF with a role that remains uncertain. V lost 4 bases, J lost 1 base, and 3 bases stayed unmatched. This CDR3 comprises 16 residues. This CDR3 reads CASSLRLAGSYNEQFF. In nucleotides, the CDR3 is TGCGCCAGCAGTCTCAGACTAGCGGGATCCTACAATGAGCAGTTCTTC.

The chain is built from TRBV25-1 and TRBJ2-3, with TRBD1 identical over 10 bases. CDR1 is MGHDK, CDR2 SYGVNS, per germline. V shed 1 base and J 4 bases; nucleotides not matched to a gene: 5. This CDR3 region has 16 residues. CDR3 protein: CASSESGTGVADTQYF. CDR3 nucleotides: TGTGCCAGCAGTGAATCCGGGACAGGGGTGGCAGATACGCAGTATTTT.

The sample holds many counts of this clonotype. This chain connects TRBV7-8 to TRBJ2-1; D might be TRBD1 (6 bases). Trimming took 5 bases from V and 8 from J, leaving 19 bases between them. The CDR3 has 15 amino acids. Germline V gene sequence: CDR1 SGHVS, CDR2 FQNEAQ. DNA of the CDR3: TGTGCCAGCAGCGCCTACAGGGCGTGGGGGCATGAGCAGTTCTTC. Translated: CASSAYRAWGHEQFF.

This clonotype was recorded a few times. The chain carries TRBV7-2 and TRBJ1-6; 8 nucleotides line up with TRBD1. This CDR3 region has 16 residues. The germline gives CDR1 SGHTA, CDR2 FQGNSA. Unmatched junction bases numbered 6, after V lost 0 bases and J lost 8 bases. CDR3 nucleotide sequence: TGTGCCAGCAGCTTAGCAGGACAGGGTTTGGATTCACCCCTCCACTTT. Translated, it gives CASSLAGQGLDSPLHF.

The rearrangement uses TRBV7-8 and TRBJ2-3, with 7 bases that match TRBD2. The CDR3 has 16 residues. The germline gives CDR1 SGHVS, CDR2 FQNEAQ. V lost 5 bases, J lost 4 bases, and 12 bases stayed unmatched. CDR3 DNA sequence: TGTGCCAGCAGCCCCCTTACTAGCGATGGGGCAGATACGCAGTATTTT. As protein: CASSPLTSDGADTQYF. Drawing the rest from reference TRBV7-8 and TRBJ2-3, the complete variable domain is GAGVSQSPRYKVAKRGQDVALRCDPISGHVSLFWYQQALGQGPEFLTYFQNEAQLDKSGLPSDRFFAERPEGSVSTLKIQRTQQEDSAVYLCASSPLTSDGADTQYFGPGTRLTVL.

This clonotype was detected ten times or more. V is TRBV12-3 or TRBV12-4 and J is TRBJ2-1; D ambiguous. The CDR3 loop spans 11 amino acids. Trimming took off 4 bases at V and 9 bases at J, with 7 bases between the two ends. This CDR3 reads CASSYGSEQFF. The CDR3, as DNA: TGTGCCAGCAGTTACGGCTCTGAGCAGTTCTTC.

This clonotype was seen more than once but under ten times. The rearrangement uses TRBV20-1 and TRBJ2-5, with D perhaps assigned TRBD1 or TRBD2 (5 bases each). The CDR3 totals 14 residues. With 2 bases removed from V and 2 bases from J, the gap between germline ends came to 12 bases. Germline V gene data show CDR1 as DFQATT and CDR2 as SNEGSKA (reference sequence). For the CDR3, the DNA is TGCAGTGCTAGAAACGAGGGGCATCAAGAGACCCAGTACTTC. It yields the protein CSARNEGHQETQYF.

This clonotype showed up just a few times. The gene calls are TRBV5-1 and TRBJ2-1; 10 positions match TRBD2. Per the germline V gene, CDR1 is SGHRS and CDR2 is YFSETQ. V was pared by 0 bases and J by 6 bases, with 3 bases of the junction left unmatched. The CDR3 consists of 15 residues. CDR3 residues: CASSLASGGPNEQFF. The CDR3, as DNA: TGCGCCAGCAGCTTGGCTAGCGGGGGCCCCAATGAGCAGTTCTTC.

The CDR3 DNA reads as TGTGCCAGCACCCCGGGACAGGGATCCTACAATGAGCAGTTCTTC. Protein sequence: CASTPGQGSYNEQFF. The rearrangement uses TRBV27 and TRBJ2-1; 9 bases fit TRBD1. Germline trimming cut 7 bases from V and 1 base from J; bases unmatched to any gene: 5. The CDR3 contains 15 residues. CDR1 is MNHEY, CDR2 SMNVEV, per germline (reference sequence).

This clonotype was recorded a few times. The genes are TRBV3-1 and TRBJ2-7, with a weak D call TRBD1 (7 bases). V was trimmed by 4 bases and J by 2 bases, leaving 24 bases between them. Germline lookup yields CDR1 LGHDT and CDR2 YNNKEL (reference sequence). The CDR3 totals 18 residues. CDR3 region: CASSRLVTRTGRAYEQYF. In DNA, the CDR3 is TGTGCCAGCAGCCGACTAGTAACCCGGACAGGTAGAGCCTACGAGCAGTACTTC.

The J gene is TRBJ2-4, the V gene TRBV20-1; tentative D call: TRBD2 (6 bases). This CDR3 comprises 16 residues. Germline V gene lookup returns CDR1 DFQATT and CDR2 SNEGSKA (reference sequence). With 3 bases removed from V and 6 bases from J, the gap between germline ends came to 21 bases. This CDR3 reads CSARRSSRGTRNIQYF. CDR3 DNA sequence: TGCAGTGCTAGGAGGTCTAGCCGGGGGACGAGAAACATTCAGTACTTC.

In this sample, this clonotype turned up a few times. The chain links TRBV7-9 to TRBJ2-3; D may match TRBD1 or TRBD2 (6 bases each). The CDR3 contains 15 residues. The V end lost 7 bases, the J end lost 2 bases, and 16 bases lay between the germline ends. From germline, CDR1 is SEHNR and CDR2 FQNEAQ (reference sequence). The CDR3 nucleotides read TGTGCCAGCACCCCATGGGGGGCCCACACAGATACGCAGTATTTT. Its translation: CASTPWGAHTDTQYF.